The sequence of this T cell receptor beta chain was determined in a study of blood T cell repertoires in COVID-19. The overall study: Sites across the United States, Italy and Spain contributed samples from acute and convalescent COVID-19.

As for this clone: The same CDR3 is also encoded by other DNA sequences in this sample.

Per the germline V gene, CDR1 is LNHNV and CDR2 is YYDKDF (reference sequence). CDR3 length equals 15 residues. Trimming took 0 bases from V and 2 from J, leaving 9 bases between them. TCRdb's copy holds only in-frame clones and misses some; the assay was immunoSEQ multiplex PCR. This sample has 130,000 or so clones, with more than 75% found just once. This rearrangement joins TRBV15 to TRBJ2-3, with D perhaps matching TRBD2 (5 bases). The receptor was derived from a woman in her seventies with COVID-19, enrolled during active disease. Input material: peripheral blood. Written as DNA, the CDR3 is TGTGCCACCAGCAGAGAGCTAGCCCCCACAGATACGCAGTATTTT. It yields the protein CATSRELAPTDTQYF. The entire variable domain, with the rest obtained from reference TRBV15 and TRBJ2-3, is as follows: DAMVIQNPRYQVTQFGKPVTLSCSQTLNHNVMYWYQQKSSQAPKLLFHYYDKDFNNEADTPDNFQSRRPNTSFCFLDIRSPGLGDTAMYLCATSRELAPTDTQYFGPGTRLTVL.